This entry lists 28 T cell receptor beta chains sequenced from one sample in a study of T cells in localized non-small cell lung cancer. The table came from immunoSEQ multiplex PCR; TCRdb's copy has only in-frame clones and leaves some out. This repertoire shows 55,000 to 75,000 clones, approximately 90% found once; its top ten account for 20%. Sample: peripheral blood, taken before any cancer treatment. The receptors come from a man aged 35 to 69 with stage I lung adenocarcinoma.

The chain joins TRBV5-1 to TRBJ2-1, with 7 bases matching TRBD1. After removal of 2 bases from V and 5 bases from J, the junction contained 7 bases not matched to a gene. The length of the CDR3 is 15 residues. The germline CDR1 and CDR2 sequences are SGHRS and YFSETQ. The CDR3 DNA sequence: TGCGCCAGCAGCTTCCTCCGGGACAGAAACAATGAGCAGTTCTTC. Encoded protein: CASSFLRDRNNEQFF.

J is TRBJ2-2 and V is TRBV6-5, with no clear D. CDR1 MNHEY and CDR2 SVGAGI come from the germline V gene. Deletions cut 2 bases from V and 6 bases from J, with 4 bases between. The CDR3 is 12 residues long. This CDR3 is CASSYAAGELFF. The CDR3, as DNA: TGTGCCAGCAGTTACGCGGCCGGGGAGCTGTTTTTT.

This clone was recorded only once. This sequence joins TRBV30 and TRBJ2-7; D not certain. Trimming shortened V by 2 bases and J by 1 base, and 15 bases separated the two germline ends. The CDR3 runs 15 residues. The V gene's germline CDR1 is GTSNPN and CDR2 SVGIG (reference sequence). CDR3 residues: CAWSPFTGNSYEQYF. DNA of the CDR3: TGTGCCTGGAGTCCTTTTACGGGCAATTCCTACGAGCAGTACTTC.

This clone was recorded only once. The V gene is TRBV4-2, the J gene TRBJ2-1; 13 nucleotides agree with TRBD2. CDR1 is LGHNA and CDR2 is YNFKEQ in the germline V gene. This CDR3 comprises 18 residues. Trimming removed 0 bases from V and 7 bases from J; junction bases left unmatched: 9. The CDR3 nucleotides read TGTGCCAGCAGCCAAGAATCACTAGCGGGAGGGCCATCGAATGAGCAGTTCTTC. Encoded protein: CASSQESLAGGPSNEQFF.

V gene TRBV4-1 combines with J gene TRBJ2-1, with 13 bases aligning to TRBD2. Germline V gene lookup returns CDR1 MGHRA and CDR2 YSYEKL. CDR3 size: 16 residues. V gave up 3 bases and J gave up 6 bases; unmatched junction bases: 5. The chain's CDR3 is CASSQGLAGRGNEQFF. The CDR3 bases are TGCGCCAGCAGCCAGGGACTAGCGGGAAGGGGCAATGAGCAGTTCTTC.

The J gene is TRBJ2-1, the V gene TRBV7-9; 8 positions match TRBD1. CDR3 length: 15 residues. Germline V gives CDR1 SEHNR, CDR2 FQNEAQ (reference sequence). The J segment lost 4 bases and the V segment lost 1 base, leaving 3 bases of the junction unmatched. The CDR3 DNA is TGTGCCAGCAGCTTAGTGGACAGGGTTTACAATGAGCAGTTCTTC. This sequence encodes CASSLVDRVYNEQFF.

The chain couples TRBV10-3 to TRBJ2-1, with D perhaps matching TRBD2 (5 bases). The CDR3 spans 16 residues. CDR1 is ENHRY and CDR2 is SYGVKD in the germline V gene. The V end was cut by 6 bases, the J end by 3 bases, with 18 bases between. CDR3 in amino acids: CAISETSSGNYNEQFF. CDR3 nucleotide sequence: TGTGCCATCAGCGAGACTTCGAGCGGAAACTACAATGAGCAGTTCTTC.

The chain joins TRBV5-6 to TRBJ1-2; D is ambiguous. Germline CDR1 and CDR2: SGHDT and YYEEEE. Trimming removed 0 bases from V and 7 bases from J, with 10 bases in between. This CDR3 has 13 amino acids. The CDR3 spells CASSLAREGGYTF. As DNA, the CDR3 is TGTGCCAGCAGCTTGGCTCGGGAAGGTGGCTACACCTTC.

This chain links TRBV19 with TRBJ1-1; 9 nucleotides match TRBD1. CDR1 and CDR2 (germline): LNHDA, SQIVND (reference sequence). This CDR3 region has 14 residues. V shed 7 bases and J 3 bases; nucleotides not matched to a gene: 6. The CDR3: CASNRGLWDTEAFF. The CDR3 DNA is TGTGCCAGTAACAGGGGGCTTTGGGACACTGAAGCTTTCTTT.

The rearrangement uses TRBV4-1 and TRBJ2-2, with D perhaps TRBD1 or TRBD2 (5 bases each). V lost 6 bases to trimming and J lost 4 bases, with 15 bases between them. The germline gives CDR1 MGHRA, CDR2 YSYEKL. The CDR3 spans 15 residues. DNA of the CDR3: TGCGCCAGCAGGTTAACAGAGGGACGCACCGGGGAGCTGTTTTTT. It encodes CASRLTEGRTGELFF.

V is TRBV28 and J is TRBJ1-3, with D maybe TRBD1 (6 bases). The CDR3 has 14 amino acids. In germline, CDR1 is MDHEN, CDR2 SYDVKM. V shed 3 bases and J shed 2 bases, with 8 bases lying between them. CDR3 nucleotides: TGTGCCAGCAGTTTGGGGGGCACTGGAAACACCATATATTTT. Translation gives CASSLGGTGNTIYF.

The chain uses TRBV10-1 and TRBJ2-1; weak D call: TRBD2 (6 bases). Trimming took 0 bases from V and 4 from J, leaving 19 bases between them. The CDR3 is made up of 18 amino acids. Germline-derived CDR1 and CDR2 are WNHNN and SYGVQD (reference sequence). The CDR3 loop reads CASSESTSGRGPYNEQFF. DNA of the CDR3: TGCGCCAGCAGTGAGTCTACGAGCGGGCGAGGTCCTTACAATGAGCAGTTCTTC.

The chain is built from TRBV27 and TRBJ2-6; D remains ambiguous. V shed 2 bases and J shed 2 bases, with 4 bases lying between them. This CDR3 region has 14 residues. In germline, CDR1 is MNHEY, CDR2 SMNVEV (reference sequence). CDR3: CASSLSTGANVLTF. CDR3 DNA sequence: TGTGCCAGCAGTTTAAGTACTGGGGCCAACGTCCTGACTTTC.

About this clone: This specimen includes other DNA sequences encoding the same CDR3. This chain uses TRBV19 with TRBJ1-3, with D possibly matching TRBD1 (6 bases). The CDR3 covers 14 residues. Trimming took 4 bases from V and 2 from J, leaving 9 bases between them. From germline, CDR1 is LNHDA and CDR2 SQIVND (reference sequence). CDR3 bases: TGTGCCAGTAGTAAGGGGGGAGCTGGAAACACCATATATTTT. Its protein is CASSKGGAGNTIYF. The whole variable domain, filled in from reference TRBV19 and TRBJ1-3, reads DGGITQSPKYLFRKEGQNVTLSCEQNLNHDAMYWYRQDPGQGLRLIYYSQIVNDFQKGDIAEGYSVSREKKESFPLTVTSAQKNPTAFYLCASSKGGAGNTIYFGEGSWLTVV.

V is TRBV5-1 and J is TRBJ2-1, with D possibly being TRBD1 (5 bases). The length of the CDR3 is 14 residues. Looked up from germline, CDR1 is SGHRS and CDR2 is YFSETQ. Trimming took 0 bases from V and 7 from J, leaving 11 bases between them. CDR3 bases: TGCGCCAGCAGCTTGGCCTGGGGCGTGAATGAGCAGTTCTTC. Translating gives CASSLAWGVNEQFF.

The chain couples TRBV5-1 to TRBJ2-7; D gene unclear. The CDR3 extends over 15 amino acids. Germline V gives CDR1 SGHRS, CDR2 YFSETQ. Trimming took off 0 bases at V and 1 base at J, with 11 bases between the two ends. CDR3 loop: CASSLALDGSYEQYF. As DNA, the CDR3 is TGCGCCAGCAGCTTGGCCTTGGACGGATCCTACGAGCAGTACTTC.

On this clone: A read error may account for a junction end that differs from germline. CDR3 loop: CASSPPIPLSGNTIYF. The CDR3 DNA is TGTGCTAGCAGCCCGCCGATTCCGCTATCTGGAAACACCATATATTTT. The chain combines TRBV7-7 with TRBJ1-3; D is uncertain. The CDR3 extends over 16 amino acids. Germline CDR1 is SSHAT and CDR2 is FNYEAQ (reference sequence).

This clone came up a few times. The CDR3 nucleotides are TGTGCCAGCAGCCAGCGGGAGGGCCGTGGAGATACGCAGTATTTT. This translates into CASSQREGRGDTQYF. The chain couples TRBV7-3 to TRBJ2-3; 10 bases are a match to TRBD2. Unmatched junction bases numbered 7, after V lost 5 bases and J lost 5 bases. The CDR3 consists of 15 residues. Germline V CDR1 and CDR2: SGHTA, FQGTGA.

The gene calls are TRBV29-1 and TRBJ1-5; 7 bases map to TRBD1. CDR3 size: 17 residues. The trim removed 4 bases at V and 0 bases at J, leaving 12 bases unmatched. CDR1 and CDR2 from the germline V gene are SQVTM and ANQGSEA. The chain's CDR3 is CSVGRPDRVISNQPQHF. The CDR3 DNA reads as TGCAGCGTTGGCCGACCTGACAGGGTAATTAGCAATCAGCCCCAGCATTTT.

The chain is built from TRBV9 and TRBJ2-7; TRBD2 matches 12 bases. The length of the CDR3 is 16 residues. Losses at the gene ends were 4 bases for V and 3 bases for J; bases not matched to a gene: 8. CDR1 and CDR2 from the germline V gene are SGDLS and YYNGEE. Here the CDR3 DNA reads TGTGCCAGCAGCCCTGGACTAGCGGGAATACGCTACGAGCAGTACTTC. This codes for CASSPGLAGIRYEQYF.

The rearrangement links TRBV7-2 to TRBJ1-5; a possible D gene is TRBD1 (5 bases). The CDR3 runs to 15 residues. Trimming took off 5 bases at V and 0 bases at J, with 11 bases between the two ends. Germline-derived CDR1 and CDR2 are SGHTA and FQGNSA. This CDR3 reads CASSVDSYSNQPQHF. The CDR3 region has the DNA TGTGCCAGCAGCGTAGACAGTTATAGCAATCAGCCCCAGCATTTT.

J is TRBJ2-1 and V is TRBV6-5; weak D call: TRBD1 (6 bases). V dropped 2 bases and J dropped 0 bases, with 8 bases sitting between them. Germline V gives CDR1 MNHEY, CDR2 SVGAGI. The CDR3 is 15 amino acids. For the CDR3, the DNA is TGTGCCAGCAGTTACGGCAGGGGCTCCTACAATGAGCAGTTCTTC. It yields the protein CASSYGRGSYNEQFF.

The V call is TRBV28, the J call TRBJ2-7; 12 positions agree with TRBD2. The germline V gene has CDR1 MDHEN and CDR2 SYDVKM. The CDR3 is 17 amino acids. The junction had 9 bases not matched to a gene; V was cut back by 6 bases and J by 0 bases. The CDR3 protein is CASSTGTSGFSSYEQYF. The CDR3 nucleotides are TGTGCCAGCAGCACTGGGACTAGCGGGTTCAGCTCCTACGAGCAGTACTTC.

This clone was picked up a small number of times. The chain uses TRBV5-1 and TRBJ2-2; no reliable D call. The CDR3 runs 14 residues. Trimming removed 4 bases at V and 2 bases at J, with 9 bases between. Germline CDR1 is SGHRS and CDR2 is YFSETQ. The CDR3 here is CASSETLNTGELFF. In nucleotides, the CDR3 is TGCGCCAGCAGCGAGACACTTAACACCGGGGAGCTGTTTTTT.

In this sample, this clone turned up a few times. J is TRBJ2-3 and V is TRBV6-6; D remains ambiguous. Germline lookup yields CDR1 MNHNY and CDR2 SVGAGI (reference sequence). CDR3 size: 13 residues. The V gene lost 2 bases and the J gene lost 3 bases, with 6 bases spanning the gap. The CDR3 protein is CASSYAVTDTQYF. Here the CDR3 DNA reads TGTGCCAGCAGTTACGCGGTTACAGATACGCAGTATTTT.

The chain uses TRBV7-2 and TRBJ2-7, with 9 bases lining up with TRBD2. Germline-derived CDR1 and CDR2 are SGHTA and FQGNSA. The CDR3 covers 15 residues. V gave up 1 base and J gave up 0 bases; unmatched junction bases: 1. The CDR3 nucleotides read TGTGCCAGCAGCTTAGGGACTAGCGCCTCCTACGAGCAGTACTTC. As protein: CASSLGTSASYEQYF.

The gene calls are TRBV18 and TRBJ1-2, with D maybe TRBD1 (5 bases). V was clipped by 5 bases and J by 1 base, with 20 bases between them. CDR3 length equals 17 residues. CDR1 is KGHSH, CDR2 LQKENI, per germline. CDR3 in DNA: TGTGCCAGCTCAGATGGAATCGGGACGGAGTATAACTATGGCTACACCTTC. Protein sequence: CASSDGIGTEYNYGYTF.

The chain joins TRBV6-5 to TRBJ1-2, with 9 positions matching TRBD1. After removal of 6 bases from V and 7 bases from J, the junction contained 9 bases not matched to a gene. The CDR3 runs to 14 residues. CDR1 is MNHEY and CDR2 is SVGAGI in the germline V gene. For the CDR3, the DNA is TGTGCCAGCAGGCCCGGGACAGGGAATAGTGGCTACACCTTC. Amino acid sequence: CASRPGTGNSGYTF.